This entry is about one T cell receptor beta chain. Its antigen is as yet unknown. The likely explanation is a read error, given a far larger clone one base away. Distinct nucleotide sequences in the sample also encode this CDR3. Authors' data handling: ImmunoSEQ only sent back junction sequences with no quality scores, so filtering was done differently. Clones were read by immunoSEQ multiplex PCR, and TCRdb kept only the in-frame ones, dropping some. The D gene and trimming were derived from the DNA, and the V and J assignments and clone size from that table. The data contain about 490,000 clones, approximately 81% of them singletons. The sample belongs to a study of shared clonotypes between healthy human individuals. General observations from the study: Clonotype sharing among the donors was expected to vary with sequencing depth.

This CDR3 is built from 14 residues. Germline V lookup: CDR1 ENHRY, CDR2 SYGVKD. The sequenced sample was PBMCs. The TCR sequence derives from a woman in her thirties or forties in good health. Some clones in this sample may be carry-over from other donors' samples. J is TRBJ2-2 and V is TRBV10-3; D is unclear. CDR3 in DNA: TGTGCCATCAGCCGTAACACGAACACCGGTGAGCTGTTTTTT. Protein sequence: CAISRNTNTGELFF.